A selection of T cell receptor beta chains follows, all from one sample in a study of human T cells and chemical hapten exposure. Via MiXCR, TCRdb re-called the RACE reads, giving one row per CDR3 protein. The sample gives 150,000 to 200,000 distinct CDR3 sequences, more than 25% of which show up once; approximately 3% is in the top ten. Source: whole blood, taken in connection with sensitization to the hapten diphenylcyclopropenone (DPC). Every receptor here comes from a woman aged 25 to 39 with alopecia areata. Some clones in this sample may be carry-over from other donors' samples. Both conserved end residues are part of each CDR3. Each record gives: J gene, V gene, D gene, clone size, CDR3 DNA, CDR3 protein. A D gene is named only where the DNA matches it firmly. A row's size may be missing; if present it is once, few, many or a size class.

>TRBJ2-2|TRBV3-1|TRBD1|few
TGTGCCAGCAGCCTAAGACAGGGGGCGTCGATCGGGGAGCTGTTTTTT
CASSLRQGASIGELFF
>TRBJ1-4|TRBV15|NA|NA
TGTGCCACCAGCAGGGTTGGGGAAAAACTGTTTTTT
CATSRVGEKLFF
>TRBJ1-1|TRBV28|NA|NA
TGTGCCAGCAGTTTCCTCCGGGAACTACGCACTGAAGCTTTCTTT
CASSFLRELRTEAFF
>TRBJ2-2|TRBV20-1|NA|NA
TGCAGCACCCAAACTAGCTCCGGGGAGCTGTTTTTT
CSTQTSSGELFF
>TRBJ2-7|TRBV28|TRBD1|NA
TGTGCCAGCAGTCCGCCGGACAGGGGGCCCTACGAGCAGTACTTC
CASSPPDRGPYEQYF
>TRBJ1-2|TRBV10-3|NA|NA
TGTGCCATCAGTGAGTTGGCCGCCAGCTATGGCTACACCTTC
CAISELAASYGYTF
>TRBJ2-5|TRBV28|NA|NA
TGTGCCAGCAGTTTGGGGAGATGGGAGACCCAGTACTTC
CASSLGRWETQYF
>TRBJ1-2|TRBV29-1|NA|NA
TGCAGCGTTGAATTAGGAGGAGGCTACACCTTC
CSVELGGGYTF
>TRBJ1-2|TRBV6-6|NA|NA
TGTGCCAGCAGTTACCCGCCCGGACAGCCCAATGGCTACACCTTC
CASSYPPGQPNGYTF
>TRBJ1-1|TRBV28|NA|NA
TGTGCCAGCAGAAAGACAGCCCTGAACACTGAAGCTTTCTTT
CASRKTALNTEAFF
>TRBJ2-7|TRBV2|NA|NA
TGTGCCAGCAGTACCTACAGCTACGAGCAGTACTTC
CASSTYSYEQYF
>TRBJ2-7|TRBV19|TRBD1|NA
TGTGCCAGTAGTATAGATGGGGGGACAGGGAACGACGAGCAGTACTTC
CASSIDGGTGNDEQYF
>TRBJ2-5|TRBV4-1|TRBD1|NA
TGCGCCAGCAGCCAAGGGGACAGAGAAGAGACCCAGTACTTC
CASSQGDREETQYF
>TRBJ2-5|TRBV6-5|TRBD2|NA
TGTGCCAGCAGTCGTAGCGGGAGGGAGACCCAGTACTTC
CASSRSGRETQYF
>TRBJ2-7|TRBV28|NA|NA
TGTGCCAGCAGTTTAGACGGATTCTACGAGCAGTACTTC
CASSLDGFYEQYF
>TRBJ1-1|TRBV30|NA|few
TGTGCCTGGAGTGTCTGGACATCGAAGACTGAAGCTTTCTTT
CAWSVWTSKTEAFF
>TRBJ1-3|TRBV28|NA|NA
TGTGCCAGCAGTTTTTACCAGGGCCTACACTCTGGAAACACCATATATTTT
CASSFYQGLHSGNTIYF
>TRBJ1-1|TRBV5-5|NA|NA
TGTGCCAGCAGCTTGGGGGACTCTGTGAACACTGAAGCTTTCTTT
CASSLGDSVNTEAFF
>TRBJ2-3|TRBV28|NA|NA
TGTGCCAGCAGCCGACTCACAGATACGCAGTATTTT
CASSRLTDTQYF
>TRBJ2-5|TRBV29-1|TRBD2|NA
TGCAGCGTTGCCCCCGGGACTAGCGGCCAAGAGACCCAGTACTTC
CSVAPGTSGQETQYF
>TRBJ2-2|TRBV2|NA|few
TGTGCCAGCAGTCGAGTGGGACCTCATAACACCGGGGAGCTGTTTTTT
CASSRVGPHNTGELFF
>TRBJ2-7|TRBV4-3|TRBD2|NA
TGCGCCAGCAGCCAAGAGGGAGGGAACTCCTACGAGCAGTACTTC
CASSQEGGNSYEQYF
>TRBJ2-1|TRBV29-1|TRBD1|few
TGCAGCTCCGGACAGGGGGCTAATGAGCAGTTCTTC
CSSGQGANEQFF
>TRBJ1-4|TRBV5-4|NA|NA
TGTGCCAGCAGCTTGGACGGAGCAACTAATGAAAAACTGTTTTTT
CASSLDGATNEKLFF
>TRBJ1-1|TRBV18|NA|few
TGTGCCAGCTCACCAGGGAGGGAGAACACTGAAGCTTTCTTT
CASSPGRENTEAFF
>TRBJ2-3|TRBV27|TRBD2|many
TGTGCCAGCAGTCCGGGGGGGTGGGGAGATACGCAGTATTTT
CASSPGGWGDTQYF
>TRBJ2-1|TRBV6-7|TRBD2|few
TGTGCCAGCAGTTACTCGAAAAGCGGGAGGCACGGCAATGAGCAGTTCTTC
CASSYSKSGRHGNEQFF
>TRBJ2-7|TRBV7-9|TRBD1|NA
TGTGCCAGCAGCTCGCCGGGGACAGCCTACGAGCAGTACTTC
CASSSPGTAYEQYF
>TRBJ2-7|TRBV29-1|TRBD2|NA
TGCAGCGTGGGGACTAGCGGGTACGAGCAGTACTTC
CSVGTSGYEQYF
>TRBJ1-1|TRBV7-9|NA|NA
TGTGCCAGCAGCTTAGAGGGCAGTAAAAGAGCTTTCTTT
CASSLEGSKRAFF
>TRBJ2-7|TRBV4-3|NA|NA
TGCGCCAGCAGCCCCCATGTGGATAGGTCCTACGAGCAGTACTTC
CASSPHVDRSYEQYF
>TRBJ2-3|TRBV28|TRBD2|few
TGTGCCAGCAGTTTAATAGGGAGCGGGGGTCCAGGGGATACGCAGTATTTT
CASSLIGSGGPGDTQYF
>TRBJ1-2|TRBV11-2|NA|NA
TGTGCCAGCAGGGACCAGGATAACTATGGCTACACCTTC
CASRDQDNYGYTF